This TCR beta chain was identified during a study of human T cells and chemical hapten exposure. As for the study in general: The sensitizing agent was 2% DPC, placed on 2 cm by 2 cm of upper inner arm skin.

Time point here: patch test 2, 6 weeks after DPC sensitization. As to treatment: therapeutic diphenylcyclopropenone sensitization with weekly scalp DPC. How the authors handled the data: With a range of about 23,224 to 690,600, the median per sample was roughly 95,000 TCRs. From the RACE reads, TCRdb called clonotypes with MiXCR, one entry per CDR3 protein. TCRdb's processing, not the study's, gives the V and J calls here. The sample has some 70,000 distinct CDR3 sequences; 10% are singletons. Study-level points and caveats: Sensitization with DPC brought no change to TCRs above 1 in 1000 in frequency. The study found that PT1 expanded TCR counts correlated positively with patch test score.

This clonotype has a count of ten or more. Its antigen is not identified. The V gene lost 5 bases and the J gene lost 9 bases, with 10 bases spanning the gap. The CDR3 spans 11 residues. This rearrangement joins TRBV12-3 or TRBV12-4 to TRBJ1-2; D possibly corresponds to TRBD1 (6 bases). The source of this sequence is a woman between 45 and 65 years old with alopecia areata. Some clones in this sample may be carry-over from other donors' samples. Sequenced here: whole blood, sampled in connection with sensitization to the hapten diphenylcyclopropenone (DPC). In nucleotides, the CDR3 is TGTGCCAGCAGTCTCGACAGGAGCTACACCTTC. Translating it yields CASSLDRSYTF.